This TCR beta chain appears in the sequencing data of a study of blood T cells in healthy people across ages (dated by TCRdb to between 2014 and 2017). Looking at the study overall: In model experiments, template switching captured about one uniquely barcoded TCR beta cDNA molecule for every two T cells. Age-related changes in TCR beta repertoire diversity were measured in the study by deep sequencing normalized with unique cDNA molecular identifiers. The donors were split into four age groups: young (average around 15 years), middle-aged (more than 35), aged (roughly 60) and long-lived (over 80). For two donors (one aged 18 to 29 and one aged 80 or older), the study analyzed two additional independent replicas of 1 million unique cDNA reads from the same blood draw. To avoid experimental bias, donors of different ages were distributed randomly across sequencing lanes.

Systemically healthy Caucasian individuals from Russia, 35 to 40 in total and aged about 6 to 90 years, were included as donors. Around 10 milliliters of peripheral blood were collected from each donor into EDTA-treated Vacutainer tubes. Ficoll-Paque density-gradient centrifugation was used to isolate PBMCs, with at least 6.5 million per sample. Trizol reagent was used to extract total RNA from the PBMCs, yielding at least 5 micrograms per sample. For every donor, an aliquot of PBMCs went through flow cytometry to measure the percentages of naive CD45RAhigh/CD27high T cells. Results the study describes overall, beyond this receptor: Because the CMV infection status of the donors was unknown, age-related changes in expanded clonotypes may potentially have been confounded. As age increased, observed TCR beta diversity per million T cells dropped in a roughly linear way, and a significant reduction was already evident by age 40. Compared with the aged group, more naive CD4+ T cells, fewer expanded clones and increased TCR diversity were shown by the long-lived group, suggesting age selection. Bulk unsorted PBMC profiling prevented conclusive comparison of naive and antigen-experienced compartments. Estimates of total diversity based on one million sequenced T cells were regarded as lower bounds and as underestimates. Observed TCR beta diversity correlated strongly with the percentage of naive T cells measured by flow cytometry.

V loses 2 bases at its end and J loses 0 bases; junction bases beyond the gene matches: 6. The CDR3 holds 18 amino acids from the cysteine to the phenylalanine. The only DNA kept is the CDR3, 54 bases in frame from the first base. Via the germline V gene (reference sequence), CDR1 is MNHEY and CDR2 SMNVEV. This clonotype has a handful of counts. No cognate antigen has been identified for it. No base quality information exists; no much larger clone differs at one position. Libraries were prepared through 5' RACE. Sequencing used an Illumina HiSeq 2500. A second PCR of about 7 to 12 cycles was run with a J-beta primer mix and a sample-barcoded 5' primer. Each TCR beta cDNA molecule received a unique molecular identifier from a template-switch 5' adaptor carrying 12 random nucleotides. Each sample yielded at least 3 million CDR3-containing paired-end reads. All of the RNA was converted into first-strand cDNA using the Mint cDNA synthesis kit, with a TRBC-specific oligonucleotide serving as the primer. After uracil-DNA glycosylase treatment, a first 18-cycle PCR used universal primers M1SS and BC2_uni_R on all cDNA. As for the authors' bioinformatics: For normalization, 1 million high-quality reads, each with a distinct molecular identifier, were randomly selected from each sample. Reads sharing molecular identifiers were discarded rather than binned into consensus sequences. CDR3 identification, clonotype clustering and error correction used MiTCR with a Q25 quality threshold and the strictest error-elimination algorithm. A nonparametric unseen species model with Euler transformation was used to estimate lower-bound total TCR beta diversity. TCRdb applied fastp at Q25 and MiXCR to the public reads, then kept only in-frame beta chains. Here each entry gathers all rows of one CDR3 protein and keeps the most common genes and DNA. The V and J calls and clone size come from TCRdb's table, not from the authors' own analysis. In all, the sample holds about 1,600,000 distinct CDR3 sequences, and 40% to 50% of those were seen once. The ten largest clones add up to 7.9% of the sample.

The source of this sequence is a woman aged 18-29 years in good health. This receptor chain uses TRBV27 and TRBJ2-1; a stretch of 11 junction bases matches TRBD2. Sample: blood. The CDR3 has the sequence CASSLRSLAGASYNEQFF. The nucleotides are TGTGCCAGCAGTTTAAGGTCACTAGCGGGGGCCTCCTACAATGAGCAGTTCTTC.